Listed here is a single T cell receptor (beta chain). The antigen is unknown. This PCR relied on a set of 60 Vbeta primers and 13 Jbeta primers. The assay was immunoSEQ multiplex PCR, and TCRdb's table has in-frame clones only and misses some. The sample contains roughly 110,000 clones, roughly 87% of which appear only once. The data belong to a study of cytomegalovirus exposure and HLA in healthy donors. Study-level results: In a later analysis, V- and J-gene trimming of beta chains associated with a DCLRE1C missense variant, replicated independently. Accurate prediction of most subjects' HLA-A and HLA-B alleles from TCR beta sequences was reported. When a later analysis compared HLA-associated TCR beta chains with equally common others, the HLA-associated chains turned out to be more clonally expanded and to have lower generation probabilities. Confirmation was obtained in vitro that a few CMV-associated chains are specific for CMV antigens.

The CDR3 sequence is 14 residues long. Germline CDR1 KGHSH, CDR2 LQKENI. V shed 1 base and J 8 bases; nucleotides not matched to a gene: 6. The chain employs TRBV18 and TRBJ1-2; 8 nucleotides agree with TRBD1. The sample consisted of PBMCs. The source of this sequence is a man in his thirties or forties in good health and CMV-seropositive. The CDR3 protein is CASSPRQGRRGYTF. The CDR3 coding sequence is TGTGCCAGCTCACCACGACAGGGGCGGAGAGGCTACACCTTC. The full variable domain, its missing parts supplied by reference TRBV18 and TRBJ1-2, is NAGVMQNPRHLVRRRGQEARLRCSPMKGHSHVYWYRQLPEEGLKFMVYLQKENIIDESGMPKERFSAEFPKEGPSILRIQQVVRGDSAAYFCASSPRQGRRGYTFGSGTRLTVV.